This TCR beta chain was sequenced in a study of blood T cells in healthy people across ages. As for the study in general: Per two T cells, about one barcoded beta molecule was captured through template switching.

Notes on this clonotype: Antigen unknown.

The use of a sample-barcoded 5' primer and a J-beta primer mix characterized a second PCR of roughly 6 to 11 cycles. A tag from a template-switch adaptor with 12 random nucleotides marked each cDNA molecule. TCRdb fed the 5' RACE reads into MiXCR, producing one record per CDR3 protein. The sample has about 640,000 distinct CDR3 sequences, 45% to 65% seen once. Findings and limits, study-wide: A roughly linear age-dependent decrease characterized TCR beta diversity per million T cells. Whereas aged donors had fewer naive CD4+ cells, long-lived donors had more of them and higher diversity.

Germline V CDR1 and CDR2: SGHRS, YFSETQ. Between the trimmed V and J ends, which lost 2 bases and 0 bases, there was a span of 6 bases. The CDR3 covers 15 residues. The chain joins TRBV5-1 to TRBJ2-6; D is unclear. The origin of this receptor is a man in his fifties or sixties in good health. Sequences were obtained from blood. The CDR3 nucleotides are TGCGCCAGCAGCTTAACGGCCTCTGGGGCCAACGTCCTGACTTTC. It is translated as CASSLTASGANVLTF. Full variable domain (outside the CDR3, taken from reference TRBV5-1 and TRBJ2-6): KAGVTQTPRYLIKTRGQQVTLSCSPISGHRSVSWYQQTPGQGLQFLFEYFSETQRNKGNFPGRFSGRQFSNSRSEMNVSTLELGDSALYLCASSLTASGANVLTFGAGSRLTVL.